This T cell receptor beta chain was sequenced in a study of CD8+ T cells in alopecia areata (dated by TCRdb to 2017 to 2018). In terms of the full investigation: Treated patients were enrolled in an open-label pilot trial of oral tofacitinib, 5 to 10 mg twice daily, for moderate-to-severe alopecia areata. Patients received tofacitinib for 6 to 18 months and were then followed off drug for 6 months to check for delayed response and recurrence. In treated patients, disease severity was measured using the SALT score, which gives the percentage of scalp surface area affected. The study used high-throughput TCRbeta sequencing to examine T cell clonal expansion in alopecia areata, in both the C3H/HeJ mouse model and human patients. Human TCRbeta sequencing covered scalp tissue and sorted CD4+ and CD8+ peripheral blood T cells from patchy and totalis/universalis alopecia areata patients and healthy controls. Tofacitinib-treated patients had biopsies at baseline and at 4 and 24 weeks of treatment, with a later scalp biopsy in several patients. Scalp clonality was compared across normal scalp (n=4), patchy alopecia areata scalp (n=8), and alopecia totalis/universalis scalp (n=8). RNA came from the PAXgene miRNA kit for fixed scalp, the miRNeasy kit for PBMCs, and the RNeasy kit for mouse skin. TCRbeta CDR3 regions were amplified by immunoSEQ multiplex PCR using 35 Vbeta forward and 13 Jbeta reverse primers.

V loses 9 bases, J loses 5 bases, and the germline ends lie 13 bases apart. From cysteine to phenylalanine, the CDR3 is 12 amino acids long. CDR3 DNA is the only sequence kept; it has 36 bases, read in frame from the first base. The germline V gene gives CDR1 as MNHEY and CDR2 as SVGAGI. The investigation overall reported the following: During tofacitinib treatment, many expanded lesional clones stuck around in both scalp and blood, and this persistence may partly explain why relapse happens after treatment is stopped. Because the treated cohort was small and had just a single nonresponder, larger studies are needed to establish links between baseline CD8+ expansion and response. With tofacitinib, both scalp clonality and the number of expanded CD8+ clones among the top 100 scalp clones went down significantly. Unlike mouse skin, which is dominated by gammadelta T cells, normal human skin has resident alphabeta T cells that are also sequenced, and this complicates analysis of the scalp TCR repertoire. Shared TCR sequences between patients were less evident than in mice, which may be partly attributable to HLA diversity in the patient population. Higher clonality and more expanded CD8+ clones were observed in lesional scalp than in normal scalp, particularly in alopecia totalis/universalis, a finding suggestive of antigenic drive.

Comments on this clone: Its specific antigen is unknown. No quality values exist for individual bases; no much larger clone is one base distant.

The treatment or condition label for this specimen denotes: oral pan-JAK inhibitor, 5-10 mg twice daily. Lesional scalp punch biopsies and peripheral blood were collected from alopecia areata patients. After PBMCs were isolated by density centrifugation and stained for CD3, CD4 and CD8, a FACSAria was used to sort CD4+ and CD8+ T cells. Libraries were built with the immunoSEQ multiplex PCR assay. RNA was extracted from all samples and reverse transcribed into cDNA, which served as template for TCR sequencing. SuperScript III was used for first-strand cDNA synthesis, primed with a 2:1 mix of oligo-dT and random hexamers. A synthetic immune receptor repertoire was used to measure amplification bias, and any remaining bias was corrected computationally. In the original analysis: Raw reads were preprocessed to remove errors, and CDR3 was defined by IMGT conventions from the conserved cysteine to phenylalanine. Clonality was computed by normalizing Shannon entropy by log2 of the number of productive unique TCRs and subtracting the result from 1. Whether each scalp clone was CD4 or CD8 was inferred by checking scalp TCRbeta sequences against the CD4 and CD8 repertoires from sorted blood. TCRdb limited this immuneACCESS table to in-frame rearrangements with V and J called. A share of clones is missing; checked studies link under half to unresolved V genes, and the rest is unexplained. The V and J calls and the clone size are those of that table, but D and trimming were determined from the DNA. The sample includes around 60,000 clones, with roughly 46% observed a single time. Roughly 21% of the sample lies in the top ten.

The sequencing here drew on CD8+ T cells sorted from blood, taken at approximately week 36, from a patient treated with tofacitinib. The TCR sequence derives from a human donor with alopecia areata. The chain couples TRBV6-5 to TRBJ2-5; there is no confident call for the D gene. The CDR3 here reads CARNMLPETQYF. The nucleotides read TGTGCCAGAAACATGTTACCGGAGACCCAGTACTTC.